The T cell receptor (beta chain) described here comes from a study of T cells in Graves' hyperthyroidism and ophthalmopathy. Whole-study results and caveats: Before onset, by a median of around 6.4 months, the model predicted ophthalmopathy. Among thyroid clonotypes expanded above 0.001, most also appeared in blood.

Patients were excluded because of uncontrolled infection, other autoimmune disease, pregnancy or lactation. It was RNA transcripts that yielded the amplified TCR beta CDR3 regions. The TCR CDR3 was amplified in a first-round RT-PCR using the HTBI primer set. MiXCR was run by TCRdb on the multiplex PCR reads, yielding one entry per CDR3 protein. The sample lists a few hundred thousand distinct CDR3 sequences, roughly 14% occurring once. This clonotype was seen many times. What it binds is unknown. Sequenced: blood. The clonotype comes from a woman aged 18 to 35 with Graves' hyperthyroidism.

For the CDR3, the DNA is TGTGCCAGCACCCTAACGACAGGGTCAAACTATGGCTACACCTTC. Protein product: CASTLTTGSNYGYTF. The V gene is TRBV9, the J gene TRBJ1-2; 7 positions match TRBD1. The V and J ends lost 6 bases and 2 bases, in that order; junction bases with no gene match: 10. The CDR3 runs to 15 residues. Germline V gene lookup returns CDR1 SGDLS and CDR2 YYNGEE.